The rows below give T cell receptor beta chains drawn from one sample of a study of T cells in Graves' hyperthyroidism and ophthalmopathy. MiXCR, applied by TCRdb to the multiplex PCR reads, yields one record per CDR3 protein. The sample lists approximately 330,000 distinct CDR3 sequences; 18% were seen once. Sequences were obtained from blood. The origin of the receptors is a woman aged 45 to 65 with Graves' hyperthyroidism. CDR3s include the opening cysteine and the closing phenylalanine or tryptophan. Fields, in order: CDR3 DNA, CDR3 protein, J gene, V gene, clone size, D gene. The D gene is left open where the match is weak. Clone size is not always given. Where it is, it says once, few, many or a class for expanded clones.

TGTGCCTGGAGGGGAGAGGGACAGGCAAGAAACACCATATATTTT | CAWRGEGQARNTIYF | TRBJ1-3 | TRBV30 | few | TRBD1
TGTGCCACCAGTGATCTGGACGAGAAAAACATTCAGTACTTC | CATSDLDEKNIQYF | TRBJ2-4 | TRBV24-1 | . | .
TGTGCCAGCAGCCCAGGGAGGGCCGGAGATACGCAGTATTTT | CASSPGRAGDTQYF | TRBJ2-3 | TRBV11-3 | . | TRBD2
TGCAGTGCTAGGTGGCTAGCGGGGTCTGATACGCAGTATTTT | CSARWLAGSDTQYF | TRBJ2-3 | TRBV20-1 | many | TRBD2
TGTACCAGCAGTTACCAGGGGGCCGGAGAGACCCAGTACTTC | CTSSYQGAGETQYF | TRBJ2-5 | TRBV6-5 | few | TRBD1
TGCGCCAGCAGCTTGGGCGACAGGAAAAACACTGAAGCTTTCTTT | CASSLGDRKNTEAFF | TRBJ1-1 | TRBV5-1 | many | .
TGCGCCAGCAGCCTTTGGGACAGAGCAAACACTGAAGCTTTCTTT | CASSLWDRANTEAFF | TRBJ1-1 | TRBV5-1 | once | TRBD1
TGTGCCAGCGGCGCCCTTTTCCCTTACGAGCAGTACTTC | CASGALFPYEQYF | TRBJ2-7 | TRBV27 | . | .
TGTGCCAGCAGCTTGTTCAGTCTCATTACTGAAGCTTTCTTT | CASSLFSLITEAFF | TRBJ1-1 | TRBV5-6 | few | .
TGTGCCAGCAGTTTGAGGACAGTTCATCCTTACGAGCAGTACTTC | CASSLRTVHPYEQYF | TRBJ2-7 | TRBV12-3/TRBV12-4 | . | .
TGTGCCAGCAGTGAAGTGGGACAGGGTGACACCGGGGAGCTGTTTTTT | CASSEVGQGDTGELFF | TRBJ2-2 | TRBV6-1 | few | TRBD1
TGTGCCAGCAGTTTACTCTGGTCGGACAATGAGCAGTTCTTC | CASSLLWSDNEQFF | TRBJ2-1 | TRBV6-5 | . | .
TGCAGTGCTAGAGAACAGGGAGAATCACCCCTCCACTTT | CSAREQGESPLHF | TRBJ1-6 | TRBV20-1 | . | .
TGTGCCAGCAGCCTCCTAGACCCAGTAGCAGATACGCAGTATTTT | CASSLLDPVADTQYF | TRBJ2-3 | TRBV5-4 | few | .
TGTGCCAGCGGGACCGGGACAGGGGCCAGCGAGCAGTACTTC | CASGTGTGASEQYF | TRBJ2-7 | TRBV27 | . | TRBD1
TGTGCCAGCAGTTTCTTAGGGATCGGCTCCTACAATGAGCAGTTCTTC | CASSFLGIGSYNEQFF | TRBJ2-1 | TRBV27 | many | .
TGTGCCAGCAGTTTAGAGAGCGATACGCAGTATTTT | CASSLESDTQYF | TRBJ2-3 | TRBV28 | . | .
TGTGCCAGCAGCCCGGGGGCGCTTCTAGCGGGAGAGGGCAATGAGCAGTTCTTC | CASSPGALLAGEGNEQFF | TRBJ2-1 | TRBV7-8 | many | TRBD2
TGCAGTGCTAGACCTGCCCCGGTGCCAGGGAGATATGAGCAGTTCTTC | CSARPAPVPGRYEQFF | TRBJ2-1 | TRBV20-1 | many | .
TGTGCCAGCAGTCCCGGGACGGTTAGCAATCAGCCCCAGCATTTT | CASSPGTVSNQPQHF | TRBJ1-5 | TRBV12-3/TRBV12-4 | many | .
TGTGCCAGCAGGGAGCGGGAGGGCCGGACAGATACGCAGTATTTT | CASREREGRTDTQYF | TRBJ2-3 | TRBV2 | many | TRBD2
TGTGCCAGCAGTAGGGGGACTACAGAGACCCAGTACTTC | CASSRGTTETQYF | TRBJ2-5 | TRBV12-3/TRBV12-4 | many | .
TGTGCCAGCAGAACCAGGACAGTTTACACTGAAGCTTTCTTT | CASRTRTVYTEAFF | TRBJ1-1 | TRBV6-1 | few | .
TGTGCCAGCAGTCCCCCAGGTTACTCCTACGAGCAGTACTTC | CASSPPGYSYEQYF | TRBJ2-7 | TRBV9 | few | .
TGTGCCAGCAGCCCCCGGGGGGGTTCGAACACCGGGGAGCTGTTTTTT | CASSPRGGSNTGELFF | TRBJ2-2 | TRBV11-2 | few | TRBD2
TGTGCCAGCTCCTTATTGCCCTCGGGGGGCCAGAACACCGGGGAGCTGTTTTTT | CASSLLPSGGQNTGELFF | TRBJ2-2 | TRBV7-6 | . | .
TGTGCCAGCAGTGATTACGGCCGGGGCACCAATCAGCCCCAGCATTTT | CASSDYGRGTNQPQHF | TRBJ1-5 | TRBV6-4 | . | .
TGTGCCAGCAGCTCAGGACGGGGAGAAAAACTGTTTTTT | CASSSGRGEKLFF | TRBJ1-4 | TRBV7-8 | . | .
TGTGCCAGCAGCTTGCTAAGCCCGACAGGGGGGTACGAGCAGTACTTC | CASSLLSPTGGYEQYF | TRBJ2-7 | TRBV5-6 | . | TRBD1
TGCAGTGCGCTGACAGGCCTCGGTGAAAAACTGTTTTTT | CSALTGLGEKLFF | TRBJ1-4 | TRBV20-1 | few | .